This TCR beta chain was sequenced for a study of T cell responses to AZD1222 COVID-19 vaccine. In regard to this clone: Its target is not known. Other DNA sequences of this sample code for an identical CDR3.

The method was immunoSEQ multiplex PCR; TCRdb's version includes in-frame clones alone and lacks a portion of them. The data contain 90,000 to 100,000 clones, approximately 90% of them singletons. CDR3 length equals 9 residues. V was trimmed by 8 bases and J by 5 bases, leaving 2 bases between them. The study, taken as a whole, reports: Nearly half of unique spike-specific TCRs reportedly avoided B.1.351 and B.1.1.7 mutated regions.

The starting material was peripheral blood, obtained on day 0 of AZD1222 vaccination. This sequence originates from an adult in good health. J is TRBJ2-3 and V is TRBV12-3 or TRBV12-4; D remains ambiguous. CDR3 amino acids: CASGDTQYF. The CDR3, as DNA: TGTGCCAGCGGAGATACGCAGTATTTT.